This is a list of T cell receptor beta chains from one sample in a study of T cell responses to AZD1222 COVID-19 vaccine. Clones were sequenced by immunoSEQ multiplex PCR, and TCRdb holds only the in-frame ones, with some missing. The sample yields 120,000 to 150,000 clones, about 90% seen once. Sequences were derived from peripheral blood, sampled on day 0 of AZD1222 vaccination. These receptor sequences come from an adult in good health. Both conserved end residues are part of each CDR3. Each record gives: J gene, D gene, V gene, CDR3 length, clone size, CDR3 protein, CDR3 DNA. A D gene is named only where the DNA matches it firmly. Size is omitted from some rows. Given values are once, few, many or a class for expanded clones.

j_call: TRBJ2-2
d_call: TRBD2
v_call: TRBV29-1
cdr3_length: 13
clone_size: -
cdr3_aa: CSVVRGGTGELFF
cdr3_nt: TGCAGCGTTGTACGGGGAGGGACCGGGGAGCTGTTTTTT

j_call: TRBJ2-1
d_call: TRBD2
v_call: TRBV10-3
cdr3_length: 16
clone_size: -
cdr3_aa: CAMARASGGPGYEQFF
cdr3_nt: TGTGCCATGGCTCGGGCTAGCGGGGGGCCGGGCTATGAGCAGTTCTTC

j_call: TRBJ2-3
d_call: -
v_call: TRBV28
cdr3_length: 12
clone_size: -
cdr3_aa: CASSRVQNTQYF
cdr3_nt: TGTGCCAGCAGTCGGGTGCAAAATACGCAGTATTTT

j_call: TRBJ1-3
d_call: -
v_call: TRBV7-9
cdr3_length: 15
clone_size: -
cdr3_aa: CASSLEGFSGNTIYF
cdr3_nt: TGTGCCAGCAGCTTGGAGGGTTTCTCTGGAAACACCATATATTTT

j_call: TRBJ1-2
d_call: TRBD1
v_call: TRBV11-1
cdr3_length: 14
clone_size: -
cdr3_aa: CASSSRGQGARYTF
cdr3_nt: TGTGCCAGCAGCTCCCGCGGACAGGGGGCACGCTACACCTTC

j_call: TRBJ1-5
d_call: -
v_call: TRBV4-2
cdr3_length: 14
clone_size: -
cdr3_aa: CASSQGRLSQPQHF
cdr3_nt: TGTGCCAGCAGCCAAGGCAGGTTGAGCCAGCCCCAGCATTTT

j_call: TRBJ2-2
d_call: -
v_call: TRBV7-9
cdr3_length: 15
clone_size: once
cdr3_aa: CASSHLGRSTGELFF
cdr3_nt: TGTGCCAGCAGCCACCTTGGACGTAGCACCGGGGAGCTGTTTTTT

j_call: TRBJ2-7
d_call: -
v_call: TRBV7-2
cdr3_length: 17
clone_size: once
cdr3_aa: CASSSRERRGSSYEQYF
cdr3_nt: TGTGCCAGCAGCTCTCGGGAGAGAAGGGGGAGCTCCTACGAGCAGTACTTC

j_call: TRBJ2-3
d_call: TRBD2
v_call: TRBV7-2
cdr3_length: 14
clone_size: -
cdr3_aa: CASEAGASTDTQYF
cdr3_nt: TGTGCCAGCGAAGCGGGAGCTAGCACAGATACGCAGTATTTT

j_call: TRBJ2-1
d_call: -
v_call: TRBV20-1
cdr3_length: 10
clone_size: -
cdr3_aa: CSASNNEQFF
cdr3_nt: TGCAGTGCCAGTAACAATGAGCAGTTCTTC

j_call: TRBJ2-3
d_call: TRBD1
v_call: TRBV6-2/TRBV6-3
cdr3_length: 15
clone_size: -
cdr3_aa: CASSYSGQATDTQYF
cdr3_nt: TGTGCCAGCAGTTACTCGGGACAGGCCACAGATACGCAGTATTTT

j_call: TRBJ2-1
d_call: -
v_call: TRBV9
cdr3_length: 14
clone_size: -
cdr3_aa: CASSVGQLYNEQFF
cdr3_nt: TGTGCCAGCAGTGTGGGGCAGCTCTACAATGAGCAGTTCTTC

j_call: TRBJ2-4
d_call: -
v_call: TRBV6-4
cdr3_length: 17
clone_size: -
cdr3_aa: CASRGAQGTLAKNIQYF
cdr3_nt: TGTGCCAGCAGGGGAGCACAGGGAACTCTTGCCAAAAACATTCAGTACTTC

j_call: TRBJ2-1
d_call: -
v_call: TRBV7-8
cdr3_length: 14
clone_size: -
cdr3_aa: CASSFGIGSNEQFF
cdr3_nt: TGTGCCAGCAGTTTCGGGATCGGAAGCAATGAGCAGTTCTTC

j_call: TRBJ1-5
d_call: -
v_call: TRBV4-2
cdr3_length: 14
clone_size: -
cdr3_aa: CASQDSFGNQPQHF
cdr3_nt: TGTGCCAGTCAAGACAGTTTTGGGAATCAGCCCCAGCATTTT

j_call: TRBJ2-2
d_call: -
v_call: TRBV7-8
cdr3_length: 13
clone_size: few
cdr3_aa: CASSLASSGELFF
cdr3_nt: TGTGCCAGCAGCTTAGCGTCTTCCGGGGAGCTGTTTTTT

j_call: TRBJ1-4
d_call: -
v_call: TRBV19
cdr3_length: 17
clone_size: -
cdr3_aa: CASSHWDRMDLNEKLFF
cdr3_nt: TGTGCCAGTAGCCACTGGGACCGTATGGACCTTAATGAAAAACTGTTTTTT

j_call: TRBJ2-3
d_call: -
v_call: TRBV9
cdr3_length: 15
clone_size: once
cdr3_aa: CASSVEGTPTDTQYF
cdr3_nt: TGTGCCAGCAGCGTAGAGGGGACCCCCACAGATACGCAGTATTTT

j_call: TRBJ1-3
d_call: -
v_call: TRBV21-1
cdr3_length: 15
clone_size: -
cdr3_aa: CASILVWGSGNTIYF
cdr3_nt: -

j_call: TRBJ2-1
d_call: TRBD2
v_call: TRBV27
cdr3_length: 15
clone_size: -
cdr3_aa: CASRPGLVLYNEQFF
cdr3_nt: TGTGCCAGCAGACCGGGACTAGTGCTATACAATGAGCAGTTCTTC

j_call: TRBJ1-2
d_call: -
v_call: TRBV12-3/TRBV12-4
cdr3_length: 11
clone_size: -
cdr3_aa: CASSLGYGYTF
cdr3_nt: TGTGCCAGCAGTTTAGGGTATGGCTACACCTTC

j_call: TRBJ1-1
d_call: TRBD1
v_call: TRBV5-6
cdr3_length: 18
clone_size: -
cdr3_aa: CASSRRWGRGSMNTEAFF
cdr3_nt: TGTGCCAGCAGCCGGAGGTGGGGCAGGGGGTCGATGAACACTGAAGCTTTCTTT

j_call: TRBJ1-6
d_call: -
v_call: TRBV19
cdr3_length: 13
clone_size: -
cdr3_aa: CASSLTVNSPLHF
cdr3_nt: TGTGCCAGTAGTCTCACAGTGAATTCACCCCTCCACTTT

j_call: TRBJ2-5
d_call: -
v_call: TRBV4-3
cdr3_length: 15
clone_size: -
cdr3_aa: CASSQGTATWETQYF
cdr3_nt: TGCGCCAGCAGCCAAGGAACGGCCACCTGGGAGACCCAGTACTTC

j_call: TRBJ1-2
d_call: -
v_call: TRBV18
cdr3_length: 15
clone_size: -
cdr3_aa: CASSPIPDPNYGYTF
cdr3_nt: TGTGCCAGCTCACCAATCCCCGATCCTAACTATGGCTACACCTTC

j_call: TRBJ2-7
d_call: -
v_call: TRBV7-3
cdr3_length: 14
clone_size: -
cdr3_aa: CASSLNPGDHEQYF
cdr3_nt: TGTGCCAGCAGCTTAAACCCAGGGGACCACGAGCAGTACTTC

j_call: TRBJ2-1
d_call: -
v_call: TRBV5-4
cdr3_length: 13
clone_size: -
cdr3_aa: CASSLGHNNEQFF
cdr3_nt: TGTGCCAGCAGCCTCGGACATAACAATGAGCAGTTCTTC

j_call: TRBJ2-3
d_call: TRBD2
v_call: TRBV5-5
cdr3_length: 15
clone_size: -
cdr3_aa: CASSSSGGGTDTQYF
cdr3_nt: TGTGCCAGCAGTTCTAGCGGAGGAGGCACAGATACGCAGTATTTT

j_call: TRBJ2-7
d_call: TRBD2
v_call: TRBV4-1
cdr3_length: 15
clone_size: -
cdr3_aa: CASSPTSGTSYEQYF
cdr3_nt: TGCGCCAGCAGCCCCACTAGCGGGACCTCATACGAGCAGTACTTC

j_call: TRBJ1-2
d_call: -
v_call: TRBV12-5
cdr3_length: 12
clone_size: -
cdr3_aa: CASGEEGQGYTF
cdr3_nt: TGTGCTAGTGGGGAGGAGGGTCAGGGCTACACCTTC

j_call: TRBJ1-1
d_call: -
v_call: TRBV12-3/TRBV12-4
cdr3_length: 13
clone_size: few
cdr3_aa: CASSLERGTEAFF
cdr3_nt: TGTGCCAGCAGTTTAGAGCGCGGTACTGAAGCTTTCTTT

j_call: TRBJ1-2
d_call: -
v_call: TRBV12-3/TRBV12-4
cdr3_length: 13
clone_size: -
cdr3_aa: CASSFRGQEGYTF
cdr3_nt: TGTGCCAGCAGTTTTAGAGGTCAGGAGGGCTACACCTTC

j_call: TRBJ1-1
d_call: -
v_call: TRBV9
cdr3_length: 15
clone_size: -
cdr3_aa: CASSARRDLNTEAFF
cdr3_nt: TGTGCCAGCAGCGCCCGCAGAGACCTGAACACTGAAGCTTTCTTT

j_call: TRBJ1-1
d_call: -
v_call: TRBV9
cdr3_length: 14
clone_size: -
cdr3_aa: CASSPGTVNTEAFF
cdr3_nt: TGTGCCAGCAGCCCGGGGACGGTGAACACTGAAGCTTTCTTT

j_call: TRBJ1-6
d_call: -
v_call: TRBV10-3
cdr3_length: 15
clone_size: -
cdr3_aa: CAISEAAVYNSPLHF
cdr3_nt: TGTGCCATCAGTGAGGCGGCGGTATATAATTCACCCCTCCACTTT

j_call: TRBJ1-1
d_call: -
v_call: TRBV21-1
cdr3_length: 11
clone_size: -
cdr3_aa: CASSKWTEAFF
cdr3_nt: TGTGCCAGCAGCAAGTGGACTGAAGCTTTCTTT

j_call: TRBJ1-3
d_call: -
v_call: TRBV10-3
cdr3_length: 13
clone_size: -
cdr3_aa: CAIREARGDTIYF
cdr3_nt: TGTGCCATCCGGGAGGCTCGAGGAGACACCATATATTTT

j_call: TRBJ1-1
d_call: -
v_call: TRBV6-1
cdr3_length: 14
clone_size: few
cdr3_aa: CASSDGGGWTEAFF
cdr3_nt: TGTGCCAGCAGTGACGGGGGGGGCTGGACTGAAGCTTTCTTT

j_call: TRBJ1-1
d_call: -
v_call: TRBV5-1
cdr3_length: 13
clone_size: once
cdr3_aa: CASSDRLNTEAFF
cdr3_nt: TGCGCCAGCAGCGACAGACTGAACACTGAAGCTTTCTTT

j_call: TRBJ1-1
d_call: -
v_call: TRBV7-9
cdr3_length: 15
clone_size: -
cdr3_aa: CASSLTVGGGTEAFF
cdr3_nt: TGTGCCAGCAGCTTAACCGTAGGGGGGGGCACTGAAGCTTTCTTT

j_call: TRBJ1-1
d_call: -
v_call: TRBV6-2/TRBV6-3
cdr3_length: 14
clone_size: -
cdr3_aa: CASSYGAGNTEAFF
cdr3_nt: TGTGCCAGCAGTTATGGGGCTGGGAACACTGAAGCTTTCTTT

j_call: TRBJ1-2
d_call: -
v_call: TRBV7-3
cdr3_length: 14
clone_size: -
cdr3_aa: CASSLTSSGYGYTF
cdr3_nt: TGTGCCAGCAGCTTAACGTCGTCGGGATATGGCTACACCTTC

j_call: TRBJ1-2
d_call: -
v_call: TRBV19
cdr3_length: 15
clone_size: once
cdr3_aa: CASIGVDGSNYGYTF
cdr3_nt: TGTGCCAGTATCGGGGTGGACGGATCAAACTATGGCTACACCTTC

j_call: TRBJ1-2
d_call: TRBD1
v_call: TRBV2
cdr3_length: 15
clone_size: -
cdr3_aa: CASSLTGTLNYGYTF
cdr3_nt: TGTGCCAGCAGCCTGACAGGGACCCTAAACTATGGCTACACCTTC

j_call: TRBJ1-4
d_call: -
v_call: TRBV20-1
cdr3_length: 11
clone_size: -
cdr3_aa: CSATRGEKLFF
cdr3_nt: TGCAGTGCTACCCGGGGGGAAAAACTGTTTTTT

j_call: TRBJ2-2
d_call: -
v_call: TRBV28
cdr3_length: 12
clone_size: few
cdr3_aa: CASTEGPGELFF
cdr3_nt: TGTGCCAGCACGGAAGGACCCGGGGAGCTGTTTTTT

j_call: TRBJ2-7
d_call: TRBD2
v_call: TRBV7-3
cdr3_length: 15
clone_size: -
cdr3_aa: CASSLKGGSDYEQYF
cdr3_nt: TGTGCCAGCAGCTTAAAGGGCGGGAGCGACTACGAGCAGTACTTC

j_call: TRBJ1-1
d_call: -
v_call: TRBV29-1
cdr3_length: 16
clone_size: once
cdr3_aa: CSARRSGVGENTEAFF
cdr3_nt: TGCAGCGCCCGCCGGTCCGGGGTGGGGGAGAACACTGAAGCTTTCTTT

j_call: TRBJ1-4
d_call: -
v_call: TRBV4-3
cdr3_length: 15
clone_size: -
cdr3_aa: CASSQYKPPEGKLFF
cdr3_nt: TGCGCCAGCAGCCAATACAAGCCCCCGGAGGGGAAACTGTTTTTT

j_call: TRBJ1-6
d_call: -
v_call: TRBV18
cdr3_length: 14
clone_size: -
cdr3_aa: CASSSQGHNSPLHF
cdr3_nt: TGTGCCAGCTCAAGTCAGGGGCATAATTCACCCCTCCACTTT

j_call: TRBJ1-1
d_call: -
v_call: TRBV6-5
cdr3_length: 13
clone_size: -
cdr3_aa: CASSYSRNTEAFF
cdr3_nt: TGTGCCAGCAGTTACAGTAGGAACACTGAAGCTTTCTTT

j_call: TRBJ1-1
d_call: -
v_call: TRBV14
cdr3_length: 15
clone_size: -
cdr3_aa: CASSPTRGRGTEAFF
cdr3_nt: TGTGCCAGCAGCCCGACTCGGGGGCGCGGGACTGAAGCTTTCTTT